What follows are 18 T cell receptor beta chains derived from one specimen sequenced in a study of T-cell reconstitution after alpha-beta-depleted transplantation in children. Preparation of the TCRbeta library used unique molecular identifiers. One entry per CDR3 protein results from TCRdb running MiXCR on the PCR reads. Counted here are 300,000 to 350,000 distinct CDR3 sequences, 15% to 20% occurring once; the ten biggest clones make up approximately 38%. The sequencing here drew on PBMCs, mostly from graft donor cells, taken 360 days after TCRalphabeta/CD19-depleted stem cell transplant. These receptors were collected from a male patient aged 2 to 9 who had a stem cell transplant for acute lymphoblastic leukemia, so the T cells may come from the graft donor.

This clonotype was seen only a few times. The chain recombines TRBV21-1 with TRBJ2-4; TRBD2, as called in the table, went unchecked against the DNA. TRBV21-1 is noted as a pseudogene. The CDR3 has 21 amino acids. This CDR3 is CASSKTYRLAGELIGKNIQYF. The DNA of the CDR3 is TGTGCCAGCAGCAAAACCTATCGACTAGCGGGAGAGTTAATAGGCAAAAACATTCAGTACTTC.

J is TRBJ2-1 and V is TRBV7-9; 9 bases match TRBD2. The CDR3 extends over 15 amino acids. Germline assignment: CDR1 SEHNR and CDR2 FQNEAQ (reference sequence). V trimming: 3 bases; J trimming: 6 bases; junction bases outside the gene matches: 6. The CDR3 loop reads CASSFLAGSGNEQFF. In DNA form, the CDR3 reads TGTGCCAGCAGCTTCCTAGCGGGAAGTGGCAATGAGCAGTTCTTC.

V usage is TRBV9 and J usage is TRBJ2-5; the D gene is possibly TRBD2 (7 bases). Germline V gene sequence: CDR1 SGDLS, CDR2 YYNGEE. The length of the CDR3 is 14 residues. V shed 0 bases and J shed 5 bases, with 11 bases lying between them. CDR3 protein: CASSVARGGETQYF. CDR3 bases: TGTGCCAGCAGCGTAGCCAGGGGAGGGGAGACCCAGTACTTC. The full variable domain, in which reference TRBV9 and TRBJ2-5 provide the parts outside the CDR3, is DSGVTQTPKHLITATGQRVTLRCSPRSGDLSVYWYQQSLDQGLQFLIQYYNGEERAKGNILERFSAQQFPDLHSELNLSSLELGDSALYFCASSVARGGETQYFGPGTRLLVL.

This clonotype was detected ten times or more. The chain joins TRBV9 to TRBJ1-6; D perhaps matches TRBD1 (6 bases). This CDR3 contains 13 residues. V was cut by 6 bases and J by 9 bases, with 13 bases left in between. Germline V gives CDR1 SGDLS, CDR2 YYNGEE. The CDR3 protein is CASTGAVGSPLHF. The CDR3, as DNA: TGTGCCAGCACGGGGGCAGTCGGTTCACCCCTCCACTTT.

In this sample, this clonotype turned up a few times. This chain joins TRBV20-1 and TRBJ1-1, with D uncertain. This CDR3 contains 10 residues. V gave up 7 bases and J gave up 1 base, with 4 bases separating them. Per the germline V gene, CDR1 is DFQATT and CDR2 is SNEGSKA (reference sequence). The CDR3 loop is CSGQNTEAFF. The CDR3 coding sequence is TGCAGTGGGCAGAACACTGAAGCTTTCTTT.

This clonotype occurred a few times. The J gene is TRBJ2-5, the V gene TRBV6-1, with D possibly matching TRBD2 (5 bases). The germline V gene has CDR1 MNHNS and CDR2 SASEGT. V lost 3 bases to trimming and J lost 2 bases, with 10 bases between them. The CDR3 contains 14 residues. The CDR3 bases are TGTGCCAGCAGTGACGAGGGTCCTCAAGAGACCCAGTACTTC. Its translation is CASSDEGPQETQYF.

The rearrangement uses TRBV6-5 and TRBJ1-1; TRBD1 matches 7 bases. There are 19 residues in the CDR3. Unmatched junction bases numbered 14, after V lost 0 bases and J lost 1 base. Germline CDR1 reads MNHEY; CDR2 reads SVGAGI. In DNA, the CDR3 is TGTGCCAGCAGTTACTCCGACCGCGTTCCCGGGACAGCGAACACTGAAGCTTTCTTT. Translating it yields CASSYSDRVPGTANTEAFF.

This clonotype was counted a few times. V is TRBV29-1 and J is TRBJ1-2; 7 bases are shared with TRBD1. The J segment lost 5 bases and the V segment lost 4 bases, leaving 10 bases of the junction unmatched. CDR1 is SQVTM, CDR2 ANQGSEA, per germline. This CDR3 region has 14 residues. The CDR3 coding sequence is TGCAGCGTTGGGGAGACAGGGACTATTTATGGCTACACCTTC. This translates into CSVGETGTIYGYTF.

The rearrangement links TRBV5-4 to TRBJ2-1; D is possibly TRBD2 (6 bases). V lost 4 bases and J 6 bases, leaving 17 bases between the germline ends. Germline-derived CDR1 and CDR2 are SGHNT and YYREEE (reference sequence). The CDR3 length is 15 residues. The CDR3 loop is CASSGPRRELNEQFF. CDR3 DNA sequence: TGTGCCAGCAGCGGTCCGAGGAGGGAACTCAATGAGCAGTTCTTC.

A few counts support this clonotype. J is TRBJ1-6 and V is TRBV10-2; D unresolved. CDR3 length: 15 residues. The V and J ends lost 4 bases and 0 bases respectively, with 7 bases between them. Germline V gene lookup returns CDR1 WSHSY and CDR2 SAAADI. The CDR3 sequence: CASSVSLSYNSPLHF. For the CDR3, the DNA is TGCGCCAGCAGTGTTTCACTCTCCTATAATTCACCCCTCCACTTT.

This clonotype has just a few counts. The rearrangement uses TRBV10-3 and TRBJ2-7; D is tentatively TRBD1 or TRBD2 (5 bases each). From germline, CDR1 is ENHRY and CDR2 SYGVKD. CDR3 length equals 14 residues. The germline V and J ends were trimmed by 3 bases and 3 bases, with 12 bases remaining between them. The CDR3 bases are TGTGCCATCAGTGAAGGTGGGGGAATCTACGAGCAGTACTTC. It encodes CAISEGGGIYEQYF.

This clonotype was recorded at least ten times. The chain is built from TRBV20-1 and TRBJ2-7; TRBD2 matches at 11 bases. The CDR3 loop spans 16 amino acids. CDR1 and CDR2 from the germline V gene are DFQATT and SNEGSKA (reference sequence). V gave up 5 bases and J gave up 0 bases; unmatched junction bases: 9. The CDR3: CSAGWRTSGFSYEQYF. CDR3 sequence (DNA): TGCAGTGCTGGATGGAGGACTAGCGGGTTCTCCTACGAGCAGTACTTC.

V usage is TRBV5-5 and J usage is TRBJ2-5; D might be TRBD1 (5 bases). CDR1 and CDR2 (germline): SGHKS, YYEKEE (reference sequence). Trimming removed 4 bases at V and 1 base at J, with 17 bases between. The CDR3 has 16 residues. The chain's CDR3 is CASSPAHQGPQETQYF. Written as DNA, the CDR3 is TGTGCCAGCAGCCCCGCCCATCAGGGTCCCCAAGAGACCCAGTACTTC. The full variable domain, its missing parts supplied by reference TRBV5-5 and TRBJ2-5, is DAGVTQSPTHLIKTRGQQVTLRCSPISGHKSVSWYQQVLGQGPQFIFQYYEKEERGRGNFPDRFSARQFPNYSSELNVNALLLGDSALYLCASSPAHQGPQETQYFGPGTRLLVL.

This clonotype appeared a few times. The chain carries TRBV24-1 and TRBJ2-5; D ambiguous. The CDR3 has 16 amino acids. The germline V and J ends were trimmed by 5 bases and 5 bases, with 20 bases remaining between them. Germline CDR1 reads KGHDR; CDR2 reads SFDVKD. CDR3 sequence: CATSGVGKGARETQYF. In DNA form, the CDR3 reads TGTGCCACCAGTGGGGTGGGGAAAGGAGCCAGGGAGACCCAGTACTTC.

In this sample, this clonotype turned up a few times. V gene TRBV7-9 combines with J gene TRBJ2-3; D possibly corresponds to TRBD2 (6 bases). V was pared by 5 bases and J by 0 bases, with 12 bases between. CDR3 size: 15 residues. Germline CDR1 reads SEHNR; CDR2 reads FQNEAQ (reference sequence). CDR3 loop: CASSRGAASTDTQYF. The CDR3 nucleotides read TGTGCCAGCAGCCGCGGGGCAGCTAGCACAGATACGCAGTATTTT.

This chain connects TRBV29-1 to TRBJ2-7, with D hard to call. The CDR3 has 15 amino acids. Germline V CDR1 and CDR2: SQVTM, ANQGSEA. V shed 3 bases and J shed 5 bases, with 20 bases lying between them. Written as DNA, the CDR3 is TGCAGCGTTGATGGGGTAACCCCACGGGTGGACGAGCAGTACTTC. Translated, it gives CSVDGVTPRVDEQYF.

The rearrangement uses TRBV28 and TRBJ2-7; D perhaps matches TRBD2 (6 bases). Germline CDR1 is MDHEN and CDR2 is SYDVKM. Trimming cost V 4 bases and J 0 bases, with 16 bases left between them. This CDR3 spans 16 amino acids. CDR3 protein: CASSSRWASDSYEQYF. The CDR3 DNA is TGTGCCAGCAGTTCCCGGTGGGCTAGCGACTCCTACGAGCAGTACTTC.

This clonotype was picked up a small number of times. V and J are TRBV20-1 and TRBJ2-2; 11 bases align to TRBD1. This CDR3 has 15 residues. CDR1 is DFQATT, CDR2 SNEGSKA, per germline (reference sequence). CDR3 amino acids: CSGSAGTGGTGELFF. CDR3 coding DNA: TGCAGCGGAAGCGCCGGGACAGGGGGTACCGGGGAGCTGTTTTTT.